A single sample gave rise to the 8 T cell receptor beta chains below, sequenced in a study of early T cells in non-severe SARS-CoV-2 infection. Each CDR3 protein gets one entry after TCRdb re-called the 5' RACE reads with MiXCR. The repertoire holds 30,000 or so distinct CDR3 sequences, with roughly 4.3% as singletons. Sequences were obtained from whole blood. The source of these receptors is an adult who was a healthcare worker with PCR-confirmed SARS-CoV-2 infection or an uninfected control (not recorded which).

In its sample, this clonotype was seen many times. This chain connects TRBV29-1 to TRBJ2-5, with 9 bases lining up with TRBD2. This CDR3 comprises 16 residues. The ends lost 6 bases at V and 0 bases at J; junction bases unmatched: 11. Per germline, CDR1 SQVTM and CDR2 ANQGSEA. CDR3 sequence: CSVRPGLAVYQETQYF. CDR3 nucleotides: TGCAGCGTCCGACCGGGACTAGCAGTGTACCAAGAGACCCAGTACTTC.

J is TRBJ2-7 and V is TRBV11-2; 8 bases are shared with TRBD1. The trim removed 4 bases at V and 5 bases at J, leaving 13 bases unmatched. The germline gives CDR1 SGHAT, CDR2 FQNNGV. The CDR3 spans 16 residues. CDR3 loop: CASSSYRGMSKNEQYF. CDR3 DNA sequence: TGTGCCAGCAGCTCCTACAGGGGGATGTCTAAGAACGAGCAGTACTTC.

This clonotype was observed many times. The gene calls are TRBV29-1 and TRBJ2-3; weak D call: TRBD2 (5 bases). CDR3 length: 13 residues. Trimming cost V 3 bases and J 5 bases, with 12 bases left between them. The V gene's germline CDR1 is SQVTM and CDR2 ANQGSEA. In DNA form, the CDR3 reads TGCAGCGTTGATCCGGGGTCCGGAGATACGCAGTATTTT. Amino acids: CSVDPGSGDTQYF.

The chain has TRBV6-6 and TRBJ2-7; tentative D call: TRBD1 (6 bases). Germline V gene data show CDR1 as MNHNY and CDR2 as SVGAGI (reference sequence). Trimming took off 2 bases at V and 1 base at J, with 15 bases between the two ends. This CDR3 has 16 residues. The DNA of the CDR3 is TGTGCCAGCAGTTACACAGGGTGGGATGTGTCCTACGAGCAGTACTTC. This codes for CASSYTGWDVSYEQYF.

V and J are TRBV4-3 and TRBJ1-2; no clear D gene. Germline V CDR1 and CDR2: LGHNA, YSLEER. The CDR3 covers 14 residues. V lost 1 base and J 2 bases, leaving 8 bases between the germline ends. For the CDR3, the DNA is TGCGCCAGCAGCCAAGTACCGGAAAACTATGGCTACACCTTC. It yields the protein CASSQVPENYGYTF.

The table lists this clonotype with many counts. This sequence joins TRBV7-2 and TRBJ2-1; TRBD2 matches at 11 bases. Germline CDR1 reads SGHTA; CDR2 reads FQGNSA. The CDR3 covers 16 residues. V lost 7 bases, J lost 5 bases, and 10 bases stayed unmatched. CDR3 residues: CASTRAGTSGHNEQFF. In DNA form, the CDR3 reads TGTGCCAGCACCCGAGCTGGGACTAGCGGCCACAATGAGCAGTTCTTC. Full variable domain (outside the CDR3, taken from reference TRBV7-2 and TRBJ2-1): GAGVSQSPSNKVTEKGKDVELRCDPISGHTALYWYRQSLGQGLEFLIYFQGNSAPDKSGLPSDRFSAERTGGSVSTLTIQRTQQEDSAVYLCASTRAGTSGHNEQFFGPGTRLTVL.

A few counts support this clonotype. This rearrangement joins TRBV5-1 to TRBJ2-7, with 11 bases identical to TRBD1. The CDR3 covers 14 residues. From germline, CDR1 is SGHRS and CDR2 YFSETQ. With 0 bases clipped from V and 6 bases from J, the junction kept 2 bases outside the gene matches. The CDR3 region has the DNA TGCGCCAGCAGCTTGGGGACAGGGGGCAGCGAGCAGTACTTC. Protein: CASSLGTGGSEQYF.

In its sample, this clonotype was seen a few times. The J gene is TRBJ1-6, the V gene TRBV7-9; D unresolved. The CDR3 length is 13 residues. The germline V and J ends were trimmed by 2 bases and 10 bases, with 9 bases remaining between them. The germline V gene encodes CDR1 SEHNR and CDR2 FQNEAQ (reference sequence). The CDR3 coding sequence is TGTGCCAGCAGCTTAATCCCAGGATCACCCCTCCACTTT. It yields the protein CASSLIPGSPLHF.